The next 25 T cell receptor beta chains were all read from a single sample in a study of siplizumab effects on memory and regulatory T cells. TCRdb's table, derived via immunoSEQ multiplex PCR, lists solely in-frame clones and lacks some. The repertoire consists of 75,000 to 100,000 clones, with around 94% occurring once and the leading ten covering approximately 1.4%. Sequenced material: non-Treg CD4+ T cells sorted from blood. Source of these receptors: a human donor in good health.

V is TRBV5-1 and J is TRBJ1-2, with no clear D. Trimming cost V 0 bases and J 1 base, with 10 bases left between them. The germline V gene encodes CDR1 SGHRS and CDR2 YFSETQ. This CDR3 region has 15 residues. CDR3 nucleotide sequence: TGCGCCAGCAGCTTGGCCTTGGGGAATAACTATGGCTACACCTTC. It is translated as CASSLALGNNYGYTF.

The rearrangement uses TRBV30 and TRBJ2-7; 9 bases match TRBD1. Germline V gene sequence: CDR1 GTSNPN, CDR2 SVGIG (reference sequence). With V trimmed by 0 bases and J by 4 bases, 4 bases remained unmatched. This CDR3 region has 14 residues. Here the CDR3 reads CAWSVTGGMYEQYF. CDR3 bases: TGTGCCTGGAGTGTTACAGGGGGCATGTACGAGCAGTACTTC.

This chain uses TRBV4-1 with TRBJ2-7, with D possibly TRBD2 on 5 matching bases. This CDR3 has 17 amino acids. Germline assignment: CDR1 MGHRA and CDR2 YSYEKL. V was pared by 0 bases and J by 1 base, with 16 bases between. CDR3 sequence reads: CASSQDSGGPKSYEQYF. The CDR3 DNA reads TGCGCCAGCAGCCAAGATTCAGGAGGCCCAAAATCCTACGAGCAGTACTTC.

The chain couples TRBV28 to TRBJ2-1; no clear D gene. Germline CDR1 reads MDHEN; CDR2 reads SYDVKM. Trimming shortened V by 4 bases and J by 4 bases, and 17 bases separated the two germline ends. CDR3 length: 16 residues. Here the CDR3 DNA reads TGTGCCAGCAGTTCCCCCGCTGGCGGACCTTACAATGAGCAGTTCTTC. It codes for CASSSPAGGPYNEQFF.

The V and J genes are TRBV19 and TRBJ1-5, with a possible D match to TRBD1 (6 bases). Deletions cut 7 bases from V and 3 bases from J, with 13 bases between. CDR1 LNHDA and CDR2 SQIVND come from the germline V gene (reference sequence). This CDR3 comprises 14 residues. Here the CDR3 DNA reads TGTGCCAGTACTAGGGGGGACATCAATCAGCCCCAGCATTTT. Translated, it gives CASTRGDINQPQHF.

The chain joins TRBV28 to TRBJ1-3; maybe TRBD1 (5 bases). The V end was cut by 4 bases, the J end by 0 bases, with 10 bases between. The CDR3 is made up of 15 amino acids. Germline CDR1 MDHEN, CDR2 SYDVKM. The CDR3 spells CASSSAGGSGNTIYF. CDR3 in DNA: TGTGCCAGCAGTTCCGCGGGGGGCTCTGGAAACACCATATATTTT. Variable domain in full (rest from reference TRBV28 and TRBJ1-3): DVKVTQSSRYLVKRTGEKVFLECVQDMDHENMFWYRQDPGLGLRLIYFSYDVKMKEKGDIPEGYSVSREKKERFSLILESASTNQTSMYLCASSSAGGSGNTIYFGEGSWLTVV.

The rearrangement links TRBV28 to TRBJ2-7, with 8 bases identical to TRBD2. This CDR3 contains 14 residues. After removal of 4 bases from V and 2 bases from J, the junction contained 4 bases not matched to a gene. The germline gives CDR1 MDHEN, CDR2 SYDVKM. The CDR3 DNA reads TGTGCCAGCAGTTATAGCGGGGTTACCTACGAGCAGTACTTC. Translation gives CASSYSGVTYEQYF. Combining the CDR3 with reference TRBV28 and TRBJ2-7 gives the whole variable domain DVKVTQSSRYLVKRTGEKVFLECVQDMDHENMFWYRQDPGLGLRLIYFSYDVKMKEKGDIPEGYSVSREKKERFSLILESASTNQTSMYLCASSYSGVTYEQYFGPGTRLTVT.

The chain joins TRBV14 to TRBJ2-2; no clear D. The CDR3 runs to 13 residues. Per germline, CDR1 SGHDN and CDR2 FVKESK. Trimming removed 1 base from V and 3 bases from J, with 3 bases in between. CDR3 sequence: CASSQVYTGELFF. The CDR3 coding sequence is TGTGCCAGCAGCCAAGTCTACACCGGGGAGCTGTTTTTT.

The chain has TRBV6-5 and TRBJ1-2; tentative D call: TRBD1 (5 bases). The CDR3 has 14 amino acids. Germline lookup yields CDR1 MNHEY and CDR2 SVGAGI. Trimming cost V 3 bases and J 4 bases, with 12 bases left between them. The CDR3 DNA sequence: TGTGCCAGCAGTTATGGGGGGTGGTCCTATGGCTACACCTTC. Residues: CASSYGGWSYGYTF.

The rearrangement links TRBV6-4 to TRBJ2-2; D unclear. Germline CDR1 is MRHNA and CDR2 is SNTAGT. The CDR3 is 12 amino acids. V was pared by 6 bases and J by 3 bases, with 5 bases between. CDR3 sequence: CASSGDTGELFF. CDR3 DNA sequence: TGTGCCAGCAGCGGAGACACCGGGGAGCTGTTTTTT.

The chain joins TRBV27 to TRBJ1-3; D uncertain. Trimming took off 3 bases at V and 4 bases at J, with 7 bases between the two ends. This CDR3 spans 13 amino acids. Germline V gene lookup returns CDR1 MNHEY and CDR2 SMNVEV (reference sequence). The CDR3 nucleotides are TGTGCCAGCAGTTTCGGACGGGGAAACACCATATATTTT. This encodes CASSFGRGNTIYF.

The chain couples TRBV15 to TRBJ2-2, with 7 positions matching TRBD1. This CDR3 contains 18 residues. CDR1 and CDR2 from the germline V gene are LNHNV and YYDKDF (reference sequence). V lost 5 bases, J lost 1 base, and 13 bases stayed unmatched. The CDR3 DNA is TGTGCCACCAGCTCCAAAACCGGGACAGCCGTGAACACCGGGGAGCTGTTTTTT. It translates to CATSSKTGTAVNTGELFF.

This clone was observed once. The rearrangement joins TRBV19 to TRBJ2-7; 9 bases fit TRBD1. Per germline, CDR1 LNHDA and CDR2 SQIVND (reference sequence). With V trimmed by 9 bases and J by 6 bases, 9 bases remained unmatched. CDR3 length: 13 amino acids. Here the CDR3 reads CASRDRAAREQYF. In DNA form, the CDR3 reads TGTGCCAGCCGGGACAGGGCCGCTCGCGAGCAGTACTTC.

The V and J genes are TRBV5-6 and TRBJ1-2; D unresolved. This CDR3 is built from 14 residues. The germline CDR1 and CDR2 sequences are SGHDT and YYEEEE. V was clipped by 0 bases and J by 8 bases, with 14 bases between them. DNA of the CDR3: TGTGCCAGCAGCTTGGACCGGCGGCAAACCGGCTACACCTTC. Residues: CASSLDRRQTGYTF.

V gene TRBV11-3 combines with J gene TRBJ2-2, with 8 nucleotides matching TRBD1. J lost 0 bases, V lost 1 base, and 7 bases had no gene match. This CDR3 is 18 amino acids long. CDR1 and CDR2 from the germline V gene are SGHNT and YENEEA. The CDR3 spells CASSLGVLGQANTGELFF. CDR3 sequence (DNA): TGTGCCAGCAGCTTAGGAGTTTTGGGACAGGCGAACACCGGGGAGCTGTTTTTT.

This chain links TRBV5-6 with TRBJ2-3; the D is unclear. This CDR3 has 13 residues. The V and J ends lost 0 bases and 6 bases respectively, with 8 bases between them. Germline CDR1 is SGHDT and CDR2 is YYEEEE. The CDR3 DNA sequence: TGTGCCAGCAGCTTGGTAATGGCGGATACGCAGTATTTT. Translating gives CASSLVMADTQYF.

J is TRBJ2-7 and V is TRBV15, with 7 bases fitting TRBD1. CDR3 length: 15 amino acids. Losses at the gene ends were 0 bases for V and 5 bases for J; bases not matched to a gene: 7. Germline CDR1 reads LNHNV; CDR2 reads YYDKDF (reference sequence). DNA of the CDR3: TGTGCCACCAGCAGAGAAAGGGCAGGGGGAGACGAGCAGTACTTC. Translated: CATSRERAGGDEQYF.

This sequence joins TRBV30 and TRBJ2-3; D might be TRBD1 (5 bases). The V and J ends lost 4 bases and 4 bases respectively, with 12 bases between them. This CDR3 is built from 13 residues. Germline loops: CDR1 GTSNPN, CDR2 SVGIG (reference sequence). The CDR3 DNA reads TGTGCCTGGAAGCAGGGAAGGGCAGATACGCAGTATTTT. Translating gives CAWKQGRADTQYF.

V gene TRBV10-2 combines with J gene TRBJ2-7; D might be TRBD1 (6 bases). Trimming removed 8 bases at V and 2 bases at J, with 13 bases between. Germline lookup yields CDR1 WSHSY and CDR2 SAAADI. CDR3 length equals 13 residues. CDR3 DNA sequence: TGCGCCAGCCGTTGGGACACGGCCTACGAGCAGTACTTC. Its translation is CASRWDTAYEQYF.

This chain uses TRBV6-5 with TRBJ2-1; D perhaps matches TRBD2 (6 bases). Trimming shortened V by 0 bases and J by 9 bases, and 15 bases separated the two germline ends. CDR3 length: 15 amino acids. Per the germline V gene, CDR1 is MNHEY and CDR2 is SVGAGI. The CDR3 nucleotides are TGTGCCAGCAGTTACTCGAGGAAACGGAGGGGTGAGCAGTTCTTC. This encodes CASSYSRKRRGEQFF.

This clone came up once. The V gene is TRBV27, the J gene TRBJ2-6, with D tentatively TRBD1 (6 bases). Germline V gene data show CDR1 as MNHEY and CDR2 as SMNVEV (reference sequence). CDR3 length equals 20 residues. Trimming stripped 6 bases from V and 0 bases from J, with 24 bases between. This CDR3 is CASRAWATDRQNSGANVLTF. The DNA of the CDR3 is TGTGCCAGCAGAGCTTGGGCTACGGACAGACAAAACTCTGGGGCCAACGTCCTGACTTTC.

The chain carries TRBV15 and TRBJ2-2, with 12 bases identical to TRBD1. This CDR3 is 21 amino acids long. Trimming removed 3 bases from V and 0 bases from J; junction bases left unmatched: 14. Per the germline V gene, CDR1 is LNHNV and CDR2 is YYDKDF (reference sequence). CDR3 amino acids: CATSRGAGTGGLFANTGELFF. The CDR3, as DNA: TGTGCCACCAGCAGGGGGGCCGGGACAGGGGGCCTCTTTGCGAACACCGGGGAGCTGTTTTTT.

V usage is TRBV6-1 and J usage is TRBJ2-7; D gene uncertain. V lost 2 bases to trimming and J lost 2 bases, with 16 bases between them. The CDR3 spans 16 residues. Germline V gene data show CDR1 as MNHNS and CDR2 as SASEGT. Here the CDR3 DNA reads TGTGCCAGCAGTGAATTTCTCGGCAGTAGAGCCTACGAGCAGTACTTC. Encoded protein: CASSEFLGSRAYEQYF.

The chain has TRBV28 and TRBJ2-7, with 10 bases that match TRBD1. Germline V gene lookup returns CDR1 MDHEN and CDR2 SYDVKM. CDR3 length: 15 amino acids. Trimming at V came to 8 bases and at J to 6 bases, leaving 13 bases not matched to a gene. The CDR3 region is CASSTPGQGFREQYF. CDR3 bases: TGTGCCAGCTCGACCCCGGGACAGGGGTTTCGCGAGCAGTACTTC.

The chain is built from TRBV27 and TRBJ2-7, with a tentative D call TRBD2 (6 bases). The germline CDR1 and CDR2 sequences are MNHEY and SMNVEV (reference sequence). V gave up 4 bases and J gave up 0 bases, with 10 bases separating them. The CDR3 spans 14 residues. CDR3 protein: CASSSQRVSYEQYF. The DNA of the CDR3 is TGTGCCAGCAGTTCCCAGCGGGTCTCCTACGAGCAGTACTTC.